The present T cell receptor (beta chain) was sequenced within a study of T cell repertoires in cytomegalovirus infection. Study information: In public TCR beta signatures, there were indications of both CMV infection and matching HLA type.

This clonotype has a handful of counts. The antigen remains undetermined. Study outcomes and limitations: The cumulative frequency of public TCR beta families distinguished individuals who carried CMV together with the relevant HLA.

The CDR3 totals 20 residues. Germline values: CDR1 SGHTA, CDR2 FQGNSA. Trimming removed 11 bases at V and 2 bases at J, with 35 bases between. TCRdb processed the reads anew with MiXCR; each CDR3 protein has one entry. The table records around 570,000 distinct CDR3 sequences, roughly 42% of them present only once. This sample comprised cultured PBMCs, obtained from culture after CMV antigen stimulation. This rearrangement joins TRBV7-2 to TRBJ2-3, with D perhaps matching TRBD1 (6 bases). This clonotype originated in a human donor in good health (CMV status not recorded). Some clones in this sample may be carry-over from other donors' samples. CDR3 in DNA: TGTGCCCCCATTCCCCGGGACAACCATAAAAACACCACCACCACAGATACGCAGTATTTT. Translation: CAPIPRDNHKNTTTTDTQYF. The entire variable domain, with the rest obtained from reference TRBV7-2 and TRBJ2-3, is as follows: GAGVSQSPSNKVTEKGKDVELRCDPISGHTALYWYRQSLGQGLEFLIYFQGNSAPDKSGLPSDRFSAERTGGSVSTLTIQRTQQEDSAVYLCAPIPRDNHKNTTTTDTQYFGPGTRLTVL.